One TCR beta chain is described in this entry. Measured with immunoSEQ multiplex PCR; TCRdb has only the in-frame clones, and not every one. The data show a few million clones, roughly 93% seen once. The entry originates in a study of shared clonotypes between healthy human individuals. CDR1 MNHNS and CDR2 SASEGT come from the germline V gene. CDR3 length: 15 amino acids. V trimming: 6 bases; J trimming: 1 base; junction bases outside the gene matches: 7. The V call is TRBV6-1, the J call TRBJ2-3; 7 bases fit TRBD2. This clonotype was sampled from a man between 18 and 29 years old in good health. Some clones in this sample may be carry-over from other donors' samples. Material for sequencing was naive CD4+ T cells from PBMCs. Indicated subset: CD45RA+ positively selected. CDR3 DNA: TGTGCCAGCAGAGACCCAGCGGGGCGCACAGATACGCAGTATTTT. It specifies CASRDPAGRTDTQYF.